What follows is one TCR beta chain and its context. The data stem from a study of blood T cell repertoires in COVID-19. Across the study: PBMCs, B-cell-depleted T cells, or T cells provided the cDNA or gDNA that made up the material.

This CDR3 comprises 13 residues. The trim removed 4 bases at V and 3 bases at J, leaving 3 bases unmatched. CDR1 and CDR2 (germline): SQVTM, ANQGSEA. Assay: immunoSEQ multiplex PCR; the TCRdb copy retains only in-frame clones and omits some. The profile shows about 70,000 clones, 80% to 90% of them singletons. The chain employs TRBV29-1 and TRBJ1-5; 7 bases agree with TRBD1. The receptor was isolated from a man aged 45-60 years with active COVID-19. The sample taken for sequencing was peripheral blood. The CDR3 region is CSVATGVNQPQHF. The DNA for the CDR3 is TGCAGCGTTGCAACAGGGGTCAATCAGCCCCAGCATTTT.